This entry is about one T cell receptor beta chain. The antigen is unknown. Repertoires were generated with immunoSEQ multiplex PCR, while TCRdb's copy carries only in-frame clones and drops some. The sample records 300,000 to 400,000 clones, roughly 89% being singletons. These data are taken from a study of Ad26.COV2.S vaccination and SARS-CoV-2 variants. Overall study context: Donor allocation was to the COV1001 Ad26.COV2.S trial arm. Administration of Ad26.COV2.S was intramuscular, either once or twice 56 days apart.

Study observations and caveats: Those who received vaccine or placebo ended up with similar non-spike TCR breadth.

Treatment in this sample: around 19 received Ad26.COV2.S at low or high dose, single or two shots; 5 received placebo; per-sample allocation not given. Collection of the samples took place on day 63 after the first injection of vaccine or placebo. An adult donor aged 18-55 years was enrolled in Boston. The TCR was taken from a person aged 18-65 years who received the Ad26.COV2.S COVID-19 vaccine or a placebo. The specimen comprised peripheral blood, sampled in a trial of Ad26.COV2.S vaccine versus placebo.

For the CDR3, the DNA is TGTGCCAGCAGCTTGGGGAGTGGTTGGGTTGAGCAGTTCTTC. Translated: CASSLGSGWVEQFF. The J gene is TRBJ2-1, the V gene TRBV5-6; D gene unclear. Germline V gene data show CDR1 as SGHDT and CDR2 as YYEEEE. V shed 0 bases and J shed 9 bases, with 13 bases lying between them. CDR3 length: 14 residues.